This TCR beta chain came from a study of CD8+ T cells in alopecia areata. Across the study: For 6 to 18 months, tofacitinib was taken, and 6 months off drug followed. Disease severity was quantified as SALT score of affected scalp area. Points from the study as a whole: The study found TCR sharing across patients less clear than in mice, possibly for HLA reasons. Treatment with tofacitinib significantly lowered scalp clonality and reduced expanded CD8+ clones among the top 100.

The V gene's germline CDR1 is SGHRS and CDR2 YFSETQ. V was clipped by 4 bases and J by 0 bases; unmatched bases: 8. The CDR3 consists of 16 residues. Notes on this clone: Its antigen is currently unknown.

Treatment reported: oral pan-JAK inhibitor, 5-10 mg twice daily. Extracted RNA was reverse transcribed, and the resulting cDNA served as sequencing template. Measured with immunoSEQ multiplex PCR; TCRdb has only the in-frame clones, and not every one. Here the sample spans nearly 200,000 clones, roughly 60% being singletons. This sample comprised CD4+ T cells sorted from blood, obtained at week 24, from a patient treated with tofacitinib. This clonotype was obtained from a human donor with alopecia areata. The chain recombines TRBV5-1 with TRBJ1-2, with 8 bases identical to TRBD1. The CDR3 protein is CASSAGTGEANYGYTF. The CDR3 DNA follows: TGCGCCAGCAGCGCCGGGACAGGAGAAGCTAACTATGGCTACACCTTC.